This entry is about one T cell receptor (beta chain). The antigen is unknown. V lost 8 bases, J lost 6 bases, and 16 bases stayed unmatched. Germline lookup yields CDR1 MNHNS and CDR2 SASEGT. The CDR3 has 16 residues. This entry comes from a study of tumor-infiltrating lymphocytes in primary liver carcinoma. About the study: Subjects presented with primary liver carcinoma managed by surgical resection. General study findings and limits: Tumor top-250-clone fraction significantly exceeded that of blood (p = 0.039).

With 500 ng total RNA as template and a constant-region primer, TCR beta cDNA was made. What produced the TCR beta libraries was three nested multiplex PCR rounds using slightly modified ARM-PCR. Use of TRBV1-TRBV30 forward primers with a C-beta reverse primer characterized the first two PCR rounds, which lasted approximately 11 cycles each. TCRdb reprocessed the multiplex PCR reads with MiXCR, giving one entry per CDR3 protein. The sample records 310,000 or so distinct CDR3 sequences, roughly 61% being singletons. Unsorted whole blood supplied the RNA, and germline DNA was extracted too. J is TRBJ1-5 and V is TRBV6-1, with 7 bases lining up with TRBD1. The sample was peripheral blood. This TCR was sampled from a middle-aged man with primary liver carcinoma and hepatitis B virus infection. As DNA, the CDR3 is TGTGCCAGCGCCCGTCTTAAGACAGGGTTAGGTCAGCCCCAGCATTTT. This encodes CASARLKTGLGQPQHF.